The rows below give T cell receptor beta chains drawn from one sample of a study of response to subunit inactivated influenza vaccine. TCRdb reprocessed the RT-PCR reads with MiXCR, giving one entry per CDR3 protein. The table includes more than 200,000 distinct CDR3 sequences, 10% to 15% detected once. This sample comprised non-naive T cells sorted from PBMCs, obtained 14 to 15 days before vaccination. These receptors were collected from a man aged 50 to 59 who received an inactivated influenza vaccine. The CDR3 runs from the conserved cysteine through the conserved F or W. A D gene is named only where the DNA matches it firmly. Some rows have no size entry. The others give once, few or many, or a class for an expanded clone.

d_gene: NA
v_gene: TRBV18
abundance: few
j_gene: TRBJ1-1
CDR3aa: CASSPDTANTEAFF
CDR3nt: TGTGCCAGCTCACCCGACACAGCAAACACTGAAGCTTTCTTT

d_gene: NA
v_gene: TRBV4-1
abundance: NA
j_gene: TRBJ1-5
CDR3aa: CASSHGSGYSNQPQHF
CDR3nt: TGCGCCAGCAGCCACGGGTCAGGGTATAGCAATCAGCCCCAGCATTTT

d_gene: NA
v_gene: TRBV4-2
abundance: NA
j_gene: TRBJ2-1
CDR3aa: CASSQVSGVGNNEQFF
CDR3nt: TGTGCCAGCAGCCAAGTGTCCGGGGTGGGAAACAATGAGCAGTTCTTC

d_gene: NA
v_gene: TRBV7-2
abundance: many
j_gene: TRBJ2-1
CDR3aa: CASRPDPNLNEQFF
CDR3nt: TGTGCCAGCAGACCAGACCCGAATCTCAATGAGCAGTTCTTC

d_gene: TRBD2
v_gene: TRBV4-2
abundance: NA
j_gene: TRBJ2-3
CDR3aa: CASSQDVSGGSTDTQYF
CDR3nt: TGTGCCAGCAGCCAAGATGTCAGCGGGGGAAGCACAGATACGCAGTATTTT

d_gene: NA
v_gene: TRBV28
abundance: many
j_gene: TRBJ1-1
CDR3aa: CASNLGAMNTEAFF
CDR3nt: TGTGCCAGCAATTTAGGGGCCATGAACACTGAAGCTTTCTTT

d_gene: NA
v_gene: TRBV5-6
abundance: many
j_gene: TRBJ1-6
CDR3aa: CASRTYNSPLHF
CDR3nt: TGTGCCAGCAGGACCTATAATTCACCCCTCCACTTT

d_gene: TRBD1
v_gene: TRBV27
abundance: few
j_gene: TRBJ2-3
CDR3aa: CASRQDRGTDTQYF
CDR3nt: TGTGCCAGCAGACAAGACAGGGGGACAGATACGCAGTATTTT

d_gene: TRBD2
v_gene: TRBV27
abundance: NA
j_gene: TRBJ2-3
CDR3aa: CASGPGARGGGTDTQYF
CDR3nt: TGTGCCAGCGGACCTGGGGCTCGGGGGGGAGGCACAGATACGCAGTATTTT

d_gene: TRBD2
v_gene: TRBV11-2
abundance: many
j_gene: TRBJ2-1
CDR3aa: CASSLGLAAKSYSYNEQFF
CDR3nt: TGTGCCAGCAGCTTAGGACTAGCGGCCAAGTCATACTCCTACAATGAGCAGTTCTTC

d_gene: TRBD1
v_gene: TRBV6-5
abundance: few
j_gene: TRBJ2-7
CDR3aa: CATGDRADEQYF
CDR3nt: TGTGCCACCGGGGACAGGGCAGACGAGCAGTACTTC

d_gene: NA
v_gene: TRBV4-2
abundance: NA
j_gene: TRBJ2-5
CDR3aa: CASSPGPSPQETQYF
CDR3nt: TGTGCCAGCAGCCCCGGGCCTAGCCCTCAAGAGACCCAGTACTTC

d_gene: TRBD2
v_gene: TRBV3-1
abundance: NA
j_gene: TRBJ2-1
CDR3aa: CASSQDASGSGEQFF
CDR3nt: TGTGCCAGCAGCCAAGATGCCAGCGGGAGCGGTGAGCAGTTCTTC

d_gene: NA
v_gene: TRBV5-1
abundance: many
j_gene: TRBJ1-6
CDR3aa: CASSLEGWQSPLHF
CDR3nt: TGCGCCAGCAGCTTGGAAGGATGGCAATCACCCCTCCACTTT

d_gene: TRBD1
v_gene: TRBV5-1
abundance: NA
j_gene: TRBJ1-4
CDR3aa: CASSSTGTGMAEKLFF
CDR3nt: TGCGCCAGCAGCTCAACCGGGACAGGGATGGCTGAAAAACTGTTTTTT

d_gene: NA
v_gene: TRBV20-1
abundance: NA
j_gene: TRBJ2-7
CDR3aa: CSAPSRGMVGEQYF
CDR3nt: TGCAGTGCTCCCTCCCGGGGCATGGTGGGGGAGCAGTACTTC

d_gene: TRBD2
v_gene: TRBV20-1
abundance: few
j_gene: TRBJ2-1
CDR3aa: CSASTSGRVNEQFF
CDR3nt: TGCAGTGCGTCGACTAGCGGGAGAGTAAATGAGCAGTTCTTC

d_gene: TRBD1
v_gene: TRBV10-3
abundance: NA
j_gene: TRBJ1-1
CDR3aa: CAISVGTGGGEAFF
CDR3nt: TGTGCCATCAGTGTCGGGACAGGGGGCGGCGAAGCTTTCTTT

d_gene: NA
v_gene: TRBV5-6
abundance: few
j_gene: TRBJ1-2
CDR3aa: CASSYGQQGGYTF
CDR3nt: TGTGCCAGCAGCTATGGACAGCAGGGTGGCTACACCTTC

d_gene: NA
v_gene: TRBV5-1
abundance: NA
j_gene: TRBJ2-7
CDR3aa: CASSLVSLDEQYF
CDR3nt: TGCGCCAGCAGCTTGGTGTCCTTAGACGAGCAGTACTTC

d_gene: NA
v_gene: TRBV7-3
abundance: few
j_gene: TRBJ1-1
CDR3aa: CASSPGAPNTEAFF
CDR3nt: TGTGCCAGCAGCCCCGGGGCCCCGAACACTGAAGCTTTCTTT

d_gene: NA
v_gene: TRBV6-2/TRBV6-3
abundance: many
j_gene: TRBJ2-3
CDR3aa: CASSYSPGLVLTDTQYF
CDR3nt: TGTGCCAGCAGTTACTCACCGGGACTTGTTCTCACAGATACGCAGTATTTT

d_gene: TRBD1
v_gene: TRBV10-3
abundance: many
j_gene: TRBJ1-6
CDR3aa: CATKRTGNNSPLHF
CDR3nt: TGTGCCACAAAGAGGACAGGGAATAATTCACCCCTCCACTTT

d_gene: NA
v_gene: TRBV3-1
abundance: NA
j_gene: TRBJ2-7
CDR3aa: CASSKTPGVSEQYF
CDR3nt: TGTGCCAGCAGCAAAACCCCGGGGGTAAGCGAGCAGTACTTC

d_gene: NA
v_gene: TRBV4-2
abundance: few
j_gene: TRBJ1-1
CDR3aa: CASSHRELGSIF
CDR3nt: TGTGCCAGCAGCCACCGGGAACTAGGCAGCATCTTT

d_gene: NA
v_gene: TRBV7-2
abundance: NA
j_gene: TRBJ1-2
CDR3aa: CASSPLIDGYGYTF
CDR3nt: TGTGCCAGCAGCCCCCTCATCGATGGCTATGGCTACACCTTC

d_gene: NA
v_gene: TRBV4-2
abundance: many
j_gene: TRBJ2-1
CDR3aa: CASSQEVRQSSYNEQFF
CDR3nt: TGTGCCAGCAGCCAGGAAGTGCGGCAGAGCTCCTACAATGAGCAGTTCTTC

d_gene: NA
v_gene: TRBV5-5
abundance: NA
j_gene: TRBJ2-6
CDR3aa: CASSRRPPVGANVLTF
CDR3nt: TGTGCCAGCAGCCGGCGGCCTCCAGTTGGGGCCAACGTCCTGACTTTC

d_gene: TRBD2
v_gene: TRBV7-9
abundance: NA
j_gene: TRBJ2-3
CDR3aa: CASSDGLSGRATQYF
CDR3nt: TGTGCCAGCAGCGACGGACTATCGGGGAGGGCTACGCAGTATTTT

d_gene: TRBD2
v_gene: TRBV9
abundance: NA
j_gene: TRBJ2-1
CDR3aa: CASSVAPAGFNNEQFF
CDR3nt: TGTGCCAGCAGCGTAGCCCCAGCGGGGTTTAACAATGAGCAGTTCTTC

d_gene: NA
v_gene: TRBV24-1
abundance: NA
j_gene: TRBJ2-1
CDR3aa: CATGTGPPRGEQFF
CDR3nt: TGTGCCACAGGAACCGGGCCGCCGAGAGGTGAGCAGTTCTTC

d_gene: NA
v_gene: TRBV20-1
abundance: few
j_gene: TRBJ1-5
CDR3aa: CSARLSNQPQHF
CDR3nt: TGCAGTGCTAGACTTAGCAATCAGCCCCAGCATTTT

d_gene: NA
v_gene: TRBV2
abundance: few
j_gene: TRBJ1-5
CDR3aa: CASSVLGTRQPQHF
CDR3nt: TGTGCCAGCAGTGTATTAGGGACACGGCAGCCCCAGCATTTT

d_gene: NA
v_gene: TRBV7-8
abundance: NA
j_gene: TRBJ1-4
CDR3aa: CASSPTPGATGEKLFF
CDR3nt: TGTGCCAGCAGCCCGACGCCCGGGGCGACCGGGGAAAAACTGTTTTTT

d_gene: NA
v_gene: TRBV2
abundance: NA
j_gene: TRBJ1-2
CDR3aa: CASKGSNYGYTF
CDR3nt: TGTGCCAGCAAGGGGTCCAACTATGGCTACACCTTC

d_gene: NA
v_gene: TRBV18
abundance: NA
j_gene: TRBJ2-7
CDR3aa: CASSGGQGYEQYF
CDR3nt: TGTGCCAGCTCTGGGGGCCAGGGCTACGAGCAGTACTTC